The entry below gives a single T cell receptor beta chain sequence along with its context. The antigen is unknown. These data come from a study of shared clonotypes between healthy human individuals. Points from the study as a whole: Expectations were that clonotype sharing among donors would be affected by sequencing depth. Roughly 5% was the fraction of naive CD4 clonotypes found shared across a few donors. Clonotypes shared by all four donors outscored non-shared clonotypes in generation probability.

Donors were healthy HIV-negative adults without recent acute infections or vaccinations. This CDR3 comprises 12 residues. CDR1 is MNHNS and CDR2 is SASEGT in the germline V gene. With 4 bases removed from V and 6 bases from J, the gap between germline ends came to 9 bases. Clones were sequenced by immunoSEQ multiplex PCR, and TCRdb holds only the in-frame ones, with some missing. The sample shows millions of clones, around 95% of them seen only once. Sample: naive CD4+ T cells sorted from blood. The subset is: CD45RA+ positively selected. The chain uses TRBV6-1 and TRBJ1-1, with D possibly being TRBD1 (5 bases). The origin of this receptor is a man aged 18-30 years in good health. The CDR3 DNA sequence: TGTGCCAGCAGTGGGCTGGGGGCTGAAGCTTTCTTT. It encodes CASSGLGAEAFF.